This TCR beta chain was documented in a study of cytomegalovirus exposure and HLA in healthy donors (dated by TCRdb to about 2017). Some background on the complete study: An earlier analysis of roughly 500 of the donors reported approximately 260 Gb of sequence data and 117 million unique TCR beta sequences obtained from roughly 170 million T cells. Every discovery cohort repertoire had been produced on one sequencing platform. Among some 400 genotyped donors of the cohort, an average of approximately 220,000 unique TCR beta nucleotide sequences was sequenced per donor, of which 15% to 20% were non-productive. Among the roughly 430 genotyped donors, about 83% belonged to the genetic ancestry cluster associated with self-reported Caucasian donors. To predict cytomegalovirus infection status, the study brought together high-throughput TCR immunosequencing, statistical association of individual TCRs with disease status, and machine learning. The later analysis used no new phenotypic data to find candidate immune exposures, relying instead on TCR beta sequences and their occurrence across donors. To decide whether each TCR beta V gene segment behaved as functional or pseudogenic, an earlier analysis of approximately 590 of the donors relied on high-throughput TCR beta sequencing. An early release that covered more than 550 HLA-typed donors contained about 300 gigabases of sequencing data and 75 million to 100 million unique TCR sequences. The aim of the study was to test whether cataloging public T cell receptors could identify signatures of past pathogen exposure. Donor age, sex, ethnicity and CMV serostatus were compiled alongside the repertoire data. Genome-wide SNP genotypes for about three fifths of the roughly 700 donors were used in a later genetic analysis, which treated that subset as a discovery cohort. HLA typing covered class I and class II loci at four-digit resolution. To study patterns of TCR occurrence, a later analysis re-analyzed previously published TCR beta repertoires from several hundred donors and added high-resolution HLA genotyping. Because of strong linkage in the cohort, 4 to 6 DR-DQ haplotypes were treated as single units for association and clustering. The number of donors typed differed by locus, with roughly 620-640 for A, B, C, DRB1 and DQB1, around 500 for DQA1, 600 to 610 for DPA1, and about 450 for DPB1. The T cell repertoires of 666 subjects were profiled by immunosequencing and related to cytomegalovirus serostatus. Besides the first cohort of approximately 710 subjects, a separate validation cohort made up of 95 to 150 different subjects was used. What the work shows at the level of the full study, not this receptor alone: Because some donors lacked HLA typing at each locus, the association tests relied only on the typed subset. At a false discovery rate of 0.05, a later analysis linked 16,000 or so TCR beta sequences to specific HLA alleles. Across donors, most TCR sequences were observed very rarely, whereas some public TCRs were present in many individuals. A group of highly shared sequence variants was considered likely to be a technical artifact of the sequencing pipeline. Correlated functional status among segregating V segments might reflect linkage disequilibrium, but an unknown experimental factor could not be ruled out. When HLA alleles, especially DR and DQ, strongly co-occurred, attributing TCR associations to individual alleles was difficult. In vitro tests confirmed that a few of the cytomegalovirus-associated TCR beta chains recognize cytomegalovirus antigens. Cytomegalovirus status was reported to be diagnosed by the classifier with high specificity and sensitivity in both the original and validation cohorts. In an earlier analysis of 500 to 650 of the donors, most TCR beta V segments appeared in productive rearrangements about 87% or about 30% of the time, broadly matching IMGT annotations. According to a later analysis, most CMV-associated TCR beta chains appeared to be HLA-restricted, and the HLA associations seemed to be driven largely by CMV exposure. The study listed 170 or so TCR beta chains as associated with cytomegalovirus. A further reported finding was that TCR beta sequences accurately predicted the HLA-A and HLA-B alleles for most subjects in the first cohort. Compared with equally common non-associated chains, HLA-associated TCR beta chains in a later analysis were more clonally expanded and had lower generation probabilities. A later genetic analysis associated a missense DCLRE1C variant with V-gene and J-gene trimming of TCR beta chains, and an independent cohort replicated the association. Sequencing depth was assumed to be roughly uniform across donors in the presence/absence analyses, though that assumption may not hold. A later genetic analysis reported fewer N-insertions in productive TCRs among donors in an Asian-associated ancestry cluster than the roughly 650-donor mean. In a later analysis, the rate of TCR association differed among HLA loci, with DRB1 alleles having the most associated TCRs and HLA-C alleles having the fewest. According to the authors, the approach could potentially be generalized to other disease states and immunological phenotypes. The only immune exposure information available for the cohort was CMV serostatus. The 87-base-pair reads could not distinguish some IMGT-functional V segments, including TRBV6-2 and TRBV6-3, so those segments were excluded. In a later analysis, several top co-occurrence clusters were reported to appear linked to parvovirus B19, influenza, CMV and Epstein-Barr virus. Because counts were too low, seventeen rarely observed V segments, including chromosome 9 orphons, were excluded from the earlier analysis of roughly 580 of the donors. In this cohort, only TCR beta chains were sequenced, and detectable features were limited by the absence of alpha or paired-chain data.

Library preparation used the immunoSEQ multiplex PCR assay. The multiplex PCR relied on a mix of 60 forward primers for TCR Vbeta segments and 13 reverse primers for TCR Jbeta segments. The CDR3 region of rearranged TCR beta genes was amplified from genomic DNA by a multiplex PCR assay. The Illumina HiSeq System was used to sequence the amplified TCR beta libraries as 87-base-pair reads. The source study handled its data this way. Across the roughly 700 repertoires, a later analysis counted some 80 million unique TCR beta chains, 9.5 million to 13 million of which were shared by at least two donors. Raw reads were error-corrected and collapsed into unique sequences with a nearest-neighbor algorithm that merged closely related sequences to remove PCR and sequencing errors. V, D and J gene segments were assigned by aligning CDR3 sequences to IMGT reference sequences. For a sequence to be retained, at least a six-nucleotide match to both a V gene segment and a J gene segment was required. Rearrangements were classified as productive when the CDR3 lacked stop codons and remained in frame with V and J, and all other rearrangements were classified as non-productive. CDR3 was defined by IMGT convention, running from the second conserved V-encoded cysteine to the conserved J-encoded phenylalanine. Sequences without an unambiguous match to a single V gene segment were excluded from the earlier analysis of 500 to 700 of the donors. An earlier analysis of several hundred of the donors called V segments functional above 56.7% productive rearrangements and segregating when the between-donor standard deviation exceeded 5%. A statistical classification framework was built for diagnosing cytomegalovirus status from the catalog of TCR beta chain sequences. A later analysis assigned V and J genes by comparing TCR nucleotide sequences with IMGT/GENE-DB human TR gene sequences. The TCRdist pipeline was used in a later analysis to assign CDR3 sequences and most-parsimonious VDJ recombination scenarios. In a later analysis, every TCR beta chain was defined by the combination of its CDR3 amino acid sequence and its V-gene family, and reads without a unique V-gene family were dropped. As a way to deal with suspected cross-contamination and a sequencing artifact, a later analysis dropped more than 500 nucleotide sequences that were highly shared and had low generation probability. In a later analysis, a clonal expansion index was calculated for each public chain from normalized within-repertoire ranks of inferred template counts. In a later analysis, generation probabilities were computed using a VDJ recombination model fitted to out-of-frame rearrangements, and the results were checked against IGoR. In a later analysis, hypergeometric tests were used to score TCR-TCR, TCR-HLA and TCR-CMV co-occurrence, with a repertoire-size bias correction applied to TCR pairs. In a later analysis, false discovery rates were estimated by permuting HLA or CMV assignments 20 times. In a later analysis, co-occurring TCRs were grouped with DBSCAN, and TCRdist sequence similarity was added when clustering was performed within HLA-allele-positive subsets. Repertoires with fewer than 30,000 or more than 120,000 public chains were left out of co-occurrence clustering, as were about five repertoires with anomalous nucleotide sharing. TCRdb took this table from immuneACCESS and kept in-frame rearrangements with V and J called. Such tables lack part of the clones; where checked against another copy, unresolved V genes explain under half of the gap, and the rest is unexplained. V, J and clone size are those of that table, while D and trimming were read from the DNA. This sample comprises about 90,000 clones, approximately 78% of them detected only once. Roughly 4.2% of the sample comes from the top ten.

From its cysteine to its phenylalanine, the CDR3 spans 16 amino acids. Solely the CDR3 DNA is kept, with 48 bases framed from the first base. V loses 0 bases of germline sequence and J loses 3 bases, and the interval between the two ends is 15 bases. The germline V gene (reference sequence) provides CDR1 SGHNT and CDR2 YYREEE. Comment on this clone: The antigen this receptor binds is unknown. Base qualities are not provided; no much larger clone lies one nucleotide away.

The cohort consisted of approximately 690 healthy bone marrow donors. All cohort members were sampled while nominally healthy, although unrecorded immune exposures were likely present. The donor was CMV seropositive and was included in the group of approximately 310 seropositive cohort members. Every donor gave a peripheral blood sample, and the peripheral blood mononuclear cells from that sample were used for TCR beta sequencing. Genomic DNA was extracted from the blood cell samples with the Qiagen DNeasy Blood Extraction Kit. Sequenced material: PBMCs. The sequence came from a woman in her thirties or forties in good health and CMV-seropositive. The V and J genes are TRBV5-4 and TRBJ2-5; TRBD1 is possibly the D segment (6 matching bases). CDR3 reads: CASSLVPSGAEETQYF. The sequenced DNA is TGTGCCAGCAGCTTGGTCCCCTCAGGGGCTGAAGAGACCCAGTACTTC.